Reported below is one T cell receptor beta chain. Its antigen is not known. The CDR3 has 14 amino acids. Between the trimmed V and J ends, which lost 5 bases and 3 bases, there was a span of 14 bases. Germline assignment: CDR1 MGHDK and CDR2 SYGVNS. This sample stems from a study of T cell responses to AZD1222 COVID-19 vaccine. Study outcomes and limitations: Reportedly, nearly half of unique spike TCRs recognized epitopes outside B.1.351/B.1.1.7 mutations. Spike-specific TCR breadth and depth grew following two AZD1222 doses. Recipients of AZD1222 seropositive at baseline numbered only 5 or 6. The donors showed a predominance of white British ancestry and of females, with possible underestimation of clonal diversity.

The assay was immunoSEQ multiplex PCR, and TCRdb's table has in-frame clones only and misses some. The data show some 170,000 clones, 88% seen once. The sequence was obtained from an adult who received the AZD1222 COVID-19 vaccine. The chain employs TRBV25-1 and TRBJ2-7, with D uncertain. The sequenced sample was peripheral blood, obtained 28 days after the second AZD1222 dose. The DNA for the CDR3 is TGTGCCAGCAGTCCTCACGCTCTTTACTACGAGCAGTACTTC. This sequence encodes CASSPHALYYEQYF.